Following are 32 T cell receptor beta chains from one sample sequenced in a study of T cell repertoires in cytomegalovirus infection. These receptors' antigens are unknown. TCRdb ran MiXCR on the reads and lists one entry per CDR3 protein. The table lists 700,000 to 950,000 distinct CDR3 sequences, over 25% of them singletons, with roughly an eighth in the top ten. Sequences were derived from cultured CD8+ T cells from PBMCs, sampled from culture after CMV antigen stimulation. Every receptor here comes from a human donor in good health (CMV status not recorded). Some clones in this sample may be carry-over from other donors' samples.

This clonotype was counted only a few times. The CDR3 DNA is TGTGCCAGCAGCCGCCCCGGGACCGCCTACGAGCAGTACTTC. Residues: CASSRPGTAYEQYF. The chain couples TRBV4-2 to TRBJ2-7, with D perhaps TRBD1 or TRBD2 (5 bases each). In germline, CDR1 is LGHNA, CDR2 YNFKEQ. V was pared by 4 bases and J by 2 bases, with 12 bases between. This CDR3 is 14 amino acids long.

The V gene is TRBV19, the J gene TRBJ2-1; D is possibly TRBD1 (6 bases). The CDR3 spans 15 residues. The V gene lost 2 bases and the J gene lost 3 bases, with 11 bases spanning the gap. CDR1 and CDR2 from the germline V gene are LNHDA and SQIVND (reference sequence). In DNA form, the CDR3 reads TGTGCCAGTAGTATATCAGGGGTGGACTACAATGAGCAGTTCTTC. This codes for CASSISGVDYNEQFF. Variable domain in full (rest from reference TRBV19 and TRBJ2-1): DGGITQSPKYLFRKEGQNVTLSCEQNLNHDAMYWYRQDPGQGLRLIYYSQIVNDFQKGDIAEGYSVSREKKESFPLTVTSAQKNPTAFYLCASSISGVDYNEQFFGPGTRLTVL.

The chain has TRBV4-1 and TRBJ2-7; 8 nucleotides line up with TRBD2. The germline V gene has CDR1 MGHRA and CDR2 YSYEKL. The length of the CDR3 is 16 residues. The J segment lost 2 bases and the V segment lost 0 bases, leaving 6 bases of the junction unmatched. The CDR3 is CASSQDADGGAYEQYF. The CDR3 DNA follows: TGCGCCAGCAGCCAAGATGCGGACGGGGGGGCCTACGAGCAGTACTTC.

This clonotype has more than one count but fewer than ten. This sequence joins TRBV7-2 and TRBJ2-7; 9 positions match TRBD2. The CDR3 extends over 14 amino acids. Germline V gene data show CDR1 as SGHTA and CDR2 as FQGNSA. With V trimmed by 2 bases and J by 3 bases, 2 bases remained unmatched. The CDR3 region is CASSLLSGGYEQYV. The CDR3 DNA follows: TGTGCCAGCAGCTTACTTAGCGGGGGCTACGAGCAGTACGTC.

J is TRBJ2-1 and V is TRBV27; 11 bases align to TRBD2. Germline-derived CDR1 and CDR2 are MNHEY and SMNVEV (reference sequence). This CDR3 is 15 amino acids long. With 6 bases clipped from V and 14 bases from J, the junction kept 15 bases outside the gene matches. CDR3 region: CASSPGLAATMSEFF. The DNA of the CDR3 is TGTGCCAGCAGCCCGGGACTAGCGGCTACAATGAGCGAGTTCTTC.

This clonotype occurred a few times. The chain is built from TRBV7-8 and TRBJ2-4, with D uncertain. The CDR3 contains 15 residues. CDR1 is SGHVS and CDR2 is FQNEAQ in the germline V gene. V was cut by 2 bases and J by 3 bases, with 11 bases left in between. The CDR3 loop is CASSLTGWSKNIQYF. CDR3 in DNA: TGTGCCAGCAGCTTAACGGGTTGGAGCAAAAACATTCAGTACTTC.

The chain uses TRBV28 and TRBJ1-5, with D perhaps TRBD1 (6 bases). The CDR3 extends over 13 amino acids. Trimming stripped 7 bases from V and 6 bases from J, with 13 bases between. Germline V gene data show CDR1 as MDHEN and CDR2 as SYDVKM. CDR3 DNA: TGTGCCAGCACCCGCGAAGGGGGTCAGCCCCAGCATTTT. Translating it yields CASTREGGQPQHF.

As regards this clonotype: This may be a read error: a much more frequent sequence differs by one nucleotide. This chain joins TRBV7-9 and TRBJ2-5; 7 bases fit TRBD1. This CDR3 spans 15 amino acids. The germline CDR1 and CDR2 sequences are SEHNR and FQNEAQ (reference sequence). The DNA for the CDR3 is TGTGTCAGCAGCTTAGGGGGCAGTTTCCAAGAGACCCAGTACTTC. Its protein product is CVSSLGGSFQETQYF.

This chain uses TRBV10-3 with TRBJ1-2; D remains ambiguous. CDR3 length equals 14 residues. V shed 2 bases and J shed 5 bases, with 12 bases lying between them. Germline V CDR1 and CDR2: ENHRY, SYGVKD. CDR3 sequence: CAISEPNDGYGYTF. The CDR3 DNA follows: TGTGCCATCAGTGAGCCCAACGACGGATATGGCTACACCTTC.

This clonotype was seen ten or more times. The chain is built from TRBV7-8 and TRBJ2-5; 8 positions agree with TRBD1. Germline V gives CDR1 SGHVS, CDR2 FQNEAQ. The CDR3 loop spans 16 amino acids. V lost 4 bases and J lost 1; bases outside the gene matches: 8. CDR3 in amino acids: CASSSPVDRAQETQYF. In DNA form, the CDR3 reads TGTGCCAGCAGCTCCCCGGTGGACAGGGCCCAAGAGACCCAGTACTTC.

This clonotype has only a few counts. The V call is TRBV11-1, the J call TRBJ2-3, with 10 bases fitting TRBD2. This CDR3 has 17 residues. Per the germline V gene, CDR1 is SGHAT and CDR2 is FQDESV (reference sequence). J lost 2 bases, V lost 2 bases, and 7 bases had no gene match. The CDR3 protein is CASSLSLLAGNTDTQYF. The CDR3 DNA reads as TGTGCCAGCAGCTTATCCCTACTAGCGGGGAACACAGATACGCAGTATTTT.

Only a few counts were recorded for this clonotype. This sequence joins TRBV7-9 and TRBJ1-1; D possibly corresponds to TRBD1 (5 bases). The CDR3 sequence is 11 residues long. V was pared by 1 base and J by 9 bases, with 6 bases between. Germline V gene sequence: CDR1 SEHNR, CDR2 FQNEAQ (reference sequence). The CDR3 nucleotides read TGTGCCAGCAGCTTAGGACAGAAAGCTTTCTTT. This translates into CASSLGQKAFF.

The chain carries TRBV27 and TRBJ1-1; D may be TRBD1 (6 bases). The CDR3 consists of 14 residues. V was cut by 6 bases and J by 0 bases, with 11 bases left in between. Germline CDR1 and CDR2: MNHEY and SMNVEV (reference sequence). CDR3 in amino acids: CASRIGDMNTEAFF. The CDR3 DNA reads TGTGCCAGCAGGATAGGGGACATGAACACTGAAGCTTTCTTT.

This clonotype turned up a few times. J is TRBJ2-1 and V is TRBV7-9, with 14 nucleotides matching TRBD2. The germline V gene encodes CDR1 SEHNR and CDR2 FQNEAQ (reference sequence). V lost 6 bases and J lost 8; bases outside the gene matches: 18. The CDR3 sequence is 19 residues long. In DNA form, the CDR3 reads TGTGCCAGCAGTCGAATGGTGACTAGCGGGGGGGCAGTCGGCTATGAGCAGTTCTTC. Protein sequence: CASSRMVTSGGAVGYEQFF.

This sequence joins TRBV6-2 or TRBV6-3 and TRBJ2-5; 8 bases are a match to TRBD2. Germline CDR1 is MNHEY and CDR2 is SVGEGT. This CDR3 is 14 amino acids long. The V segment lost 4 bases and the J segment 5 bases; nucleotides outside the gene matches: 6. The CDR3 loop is CASSLRTSRETQYF. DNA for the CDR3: TGTGCCAGCAGTTTAAGGACTAGCAGGGAGACCCAGTACTTC.

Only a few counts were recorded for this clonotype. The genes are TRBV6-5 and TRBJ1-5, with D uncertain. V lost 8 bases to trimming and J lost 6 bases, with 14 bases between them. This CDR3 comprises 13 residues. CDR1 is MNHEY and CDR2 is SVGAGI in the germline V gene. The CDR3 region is CASQGGWSQPQHF. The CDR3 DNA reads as TGTGCCAGCCAAGGAGGCTGGAGTCAGCCCCAGCATTTT.

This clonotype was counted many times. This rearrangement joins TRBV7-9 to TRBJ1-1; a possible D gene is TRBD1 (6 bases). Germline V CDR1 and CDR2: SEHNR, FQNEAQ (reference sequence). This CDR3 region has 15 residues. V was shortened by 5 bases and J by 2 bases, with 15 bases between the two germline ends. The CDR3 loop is CASSPLSGGNTEAFF. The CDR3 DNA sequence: TGTGCCAGCAGCCCCCTCTCCGGGGGCAACACTGAAGCTTTCTTT.

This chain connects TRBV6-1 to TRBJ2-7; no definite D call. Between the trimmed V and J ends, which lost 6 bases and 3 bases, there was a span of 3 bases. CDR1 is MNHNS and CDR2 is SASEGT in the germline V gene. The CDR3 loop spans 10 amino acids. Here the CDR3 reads CASRLYEQYF. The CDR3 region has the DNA TGTGCCAGCAGACTCTACGAGCAGTACTTC.

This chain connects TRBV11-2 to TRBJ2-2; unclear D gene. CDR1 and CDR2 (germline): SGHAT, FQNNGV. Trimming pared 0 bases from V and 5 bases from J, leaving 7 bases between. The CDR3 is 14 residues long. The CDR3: CASSLDYSTGELFF. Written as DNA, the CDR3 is TGTGCCAGCAGCTTAGATTATAGTACCGGGGAGCTGTTTTTT.

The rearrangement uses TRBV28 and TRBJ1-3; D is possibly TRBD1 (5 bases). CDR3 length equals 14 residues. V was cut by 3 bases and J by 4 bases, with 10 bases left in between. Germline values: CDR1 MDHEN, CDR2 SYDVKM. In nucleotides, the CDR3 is TGTGCCAGCAGTTTCAGGCAGGGAGGAAACACCATATATTTT. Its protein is CASSFRQGGNTIYF.

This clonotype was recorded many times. The CDR3 region is CASSLTNEKLFF. For the CDR3, the DNA is TGTGCCAGCAGTTTAACTAATGAAAAACTGTTTTTT. This chain connects TRBV12-3 or TRBV12-4 to TRBJ1-4; D not certain. Trimming shortened V by 2 bases and J by 2 bases, and 0 bases separated the two germline ends. The CDR3 runs 12 residues.

This CDR3 reads CASSPQGTATNEKLFF. Written as DNA, the CDR3 is TGTGCCAGCTCACCACAGGGAACTGCAACTAATGAAAAACTGTTTTTT. The J gene is TRBJ1-4, the V gene TRBV18; the D is unclear. Trimming shortened V by 1 base and J by 0 bases, and 9 bases separated the two germline ends. The CDR3 spans 16 residues. CDR1 is KGHSH and CDR2 is LQKENI in the germline V gene.

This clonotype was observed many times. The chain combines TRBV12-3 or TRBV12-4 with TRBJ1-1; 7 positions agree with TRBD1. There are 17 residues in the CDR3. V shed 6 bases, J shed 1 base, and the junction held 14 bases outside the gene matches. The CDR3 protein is CASSEIPGQKRNTEAFF. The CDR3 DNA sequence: TGTGCCAGCAGCGAAATTCCGGGACAGAAAAGGAACACTGAAGCTTTCTTT.

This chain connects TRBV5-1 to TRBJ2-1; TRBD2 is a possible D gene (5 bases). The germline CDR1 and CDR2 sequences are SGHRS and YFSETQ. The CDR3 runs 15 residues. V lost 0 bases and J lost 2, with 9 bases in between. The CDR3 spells CASSLVDGTYNEQFF. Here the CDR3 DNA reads TGCGCCAGCAGCTTGGTTGACGGGACCTACAATGAGCAGTTCTTC.

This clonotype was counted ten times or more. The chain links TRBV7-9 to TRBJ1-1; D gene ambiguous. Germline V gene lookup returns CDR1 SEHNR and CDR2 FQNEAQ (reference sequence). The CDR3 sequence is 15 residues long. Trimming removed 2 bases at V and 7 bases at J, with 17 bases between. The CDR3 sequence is CASSLSPRWVHEAFF. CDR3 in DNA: TGTGCCAGCAGCTTATCCCCCAGGTGGGTCCATGAAGCTTTCTTT. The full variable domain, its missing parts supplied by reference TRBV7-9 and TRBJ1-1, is DTGVSQNPRHKITKRGQNVTFRCDPISEHNRLYWYRQTLGQGPEFLTYFQNEAQLEKSRLLSDRFSAERPKGSFSTLEIQRTEQGDSAMYLCASSLSPRWVHEAFFGQGTRLTVV.

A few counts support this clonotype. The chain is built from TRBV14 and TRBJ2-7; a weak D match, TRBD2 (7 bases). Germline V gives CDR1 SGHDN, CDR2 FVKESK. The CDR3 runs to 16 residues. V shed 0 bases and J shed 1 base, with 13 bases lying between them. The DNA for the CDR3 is TGTGCCAGCAGCCAAGATCGCGGGGGCTTGTCCTACGAGCAGTACTTC. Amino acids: CASSQDRGGLSYEQYF.

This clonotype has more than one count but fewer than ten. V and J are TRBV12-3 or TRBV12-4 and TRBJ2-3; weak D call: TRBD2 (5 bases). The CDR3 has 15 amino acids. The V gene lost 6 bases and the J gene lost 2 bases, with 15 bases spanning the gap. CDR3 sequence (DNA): TGTGCCAGCAGCTATCAAGATAGCGACACAGATACGCAGTATTTT. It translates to CASSYQDSDTDTQYF.

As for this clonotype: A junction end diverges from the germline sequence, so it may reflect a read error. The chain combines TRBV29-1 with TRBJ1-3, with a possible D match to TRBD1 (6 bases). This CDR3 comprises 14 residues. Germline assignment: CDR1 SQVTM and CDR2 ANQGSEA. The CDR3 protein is CSVEFRGGADTIYF. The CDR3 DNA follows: TGCAGTGTTGAATTCCGGGGGGGCGCTGACACCATATATTTT.

Here the CDR3 reads CASSYTQTGGSPLHF. CDR3 in DNA: TGTGCCAGCAGTTACACCCAGACAGGGGGATCACCCCTCCACTTT. V usage is TRBV6-5 and J usage is TRBJ1-6, with 9 bases fitting TRBD1. Trimming cost V 2 bases and J 10 bases; bases outside gene matches: 6. CDR1 and CDR2 (germline): MNHEY, SVGAGI. This CDR3 is 15 amino acids long.

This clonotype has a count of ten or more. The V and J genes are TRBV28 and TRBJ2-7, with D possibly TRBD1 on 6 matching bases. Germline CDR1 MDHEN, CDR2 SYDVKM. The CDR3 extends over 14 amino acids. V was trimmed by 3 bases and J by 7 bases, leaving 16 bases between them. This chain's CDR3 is CASSLRGFRWEQYV. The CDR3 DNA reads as TGTGCCAGCAGTTTGAGGGGGTTCCGCTGGGAGCAGTACGTC.

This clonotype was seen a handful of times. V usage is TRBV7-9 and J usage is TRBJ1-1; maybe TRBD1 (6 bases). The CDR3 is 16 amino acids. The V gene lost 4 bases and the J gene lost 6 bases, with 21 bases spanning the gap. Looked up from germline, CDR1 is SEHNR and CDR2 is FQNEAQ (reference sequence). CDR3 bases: TGTGCCAGCAGCTCCCACTTACCTACAGGGTTTCCTGAAGCTTTCTTT. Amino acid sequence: CASSSHLPTGFPEAFF. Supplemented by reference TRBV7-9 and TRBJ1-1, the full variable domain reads DTGVSQNPRHKITKRGQNVTFRCDPISEHNRLYWYRQTLGQGPEFLTYFQNEAQLEKSRLLSDRFSAERPKGSFSTLEIQRTEQGDSAMYLCASSSHLPTGFPEAFFGQGTRLTVV.

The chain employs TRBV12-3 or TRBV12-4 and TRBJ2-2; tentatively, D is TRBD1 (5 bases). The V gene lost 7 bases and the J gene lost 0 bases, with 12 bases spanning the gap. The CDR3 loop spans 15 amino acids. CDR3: CASTPTVTNTGELFF. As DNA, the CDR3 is TGTGCCAGCACTCCGACAGTTACGAACACCGGGGAGCTGTTTTTT.